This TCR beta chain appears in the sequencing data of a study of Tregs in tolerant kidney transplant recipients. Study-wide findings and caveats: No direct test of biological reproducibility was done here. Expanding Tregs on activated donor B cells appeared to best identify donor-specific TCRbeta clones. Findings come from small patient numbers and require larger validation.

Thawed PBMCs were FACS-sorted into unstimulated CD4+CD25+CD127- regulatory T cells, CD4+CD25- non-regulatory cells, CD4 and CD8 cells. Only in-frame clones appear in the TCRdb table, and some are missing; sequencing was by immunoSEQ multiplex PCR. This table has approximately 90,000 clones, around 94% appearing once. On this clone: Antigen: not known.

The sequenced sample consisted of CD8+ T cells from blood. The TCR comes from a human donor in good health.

This CDR3 reads CASSQGPQRGTDTQYF. The CDR3 DNA follows: TGCGCCAGCAGCCAAGGGCCGCAGCGAGGCACAGATACGCAGTATTTT. The chain recombines TRBV4-1 with TRBJ2-3; D not resolved. The CDR3 consists of 16 residues. The V gene lost 1 base and the J gene lost 1 base, with 12 bases spanning the gap. Germline loops: CDR1 MGHRA, CDR2 YSYEKL.